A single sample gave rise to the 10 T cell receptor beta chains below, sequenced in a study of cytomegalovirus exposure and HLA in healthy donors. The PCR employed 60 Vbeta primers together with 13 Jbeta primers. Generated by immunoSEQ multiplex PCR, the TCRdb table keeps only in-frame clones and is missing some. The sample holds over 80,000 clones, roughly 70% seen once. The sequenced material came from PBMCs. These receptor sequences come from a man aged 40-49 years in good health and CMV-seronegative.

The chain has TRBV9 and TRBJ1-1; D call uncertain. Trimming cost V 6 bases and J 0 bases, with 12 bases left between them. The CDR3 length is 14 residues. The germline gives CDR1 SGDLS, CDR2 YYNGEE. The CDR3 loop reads CASTSQDLNTEAFF. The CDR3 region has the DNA TGTGCCAGCACCTCCCAAGACTTGAACACTGAAGCTTTCTTT.

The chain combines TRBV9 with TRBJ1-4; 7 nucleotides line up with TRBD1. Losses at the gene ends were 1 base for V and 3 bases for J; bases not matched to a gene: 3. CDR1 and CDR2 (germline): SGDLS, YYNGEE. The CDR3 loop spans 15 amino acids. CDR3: CASSVTGAANEKLFF. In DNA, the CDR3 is TGTGCCAGCAGCGTAACAGGGGCGGCTAATGAAAAACTGTTTTTT.

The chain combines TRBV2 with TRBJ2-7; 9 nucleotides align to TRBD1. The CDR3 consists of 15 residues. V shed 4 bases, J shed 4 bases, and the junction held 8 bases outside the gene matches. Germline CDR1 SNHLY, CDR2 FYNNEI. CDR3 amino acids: CASSGMGQGFYEQYF. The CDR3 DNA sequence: TGTGCCAGCAGTGGGATGGGACAGGGATTTTACGAGCAGTACTTC.

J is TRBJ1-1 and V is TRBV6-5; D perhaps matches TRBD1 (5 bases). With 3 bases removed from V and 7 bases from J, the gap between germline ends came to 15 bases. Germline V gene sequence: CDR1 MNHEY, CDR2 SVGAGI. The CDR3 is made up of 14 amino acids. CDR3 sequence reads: CASSYREGWREAFF. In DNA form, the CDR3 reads TGTGCCAGCAGTTATAGGGAGGGGTGGCGTGAAGCTTTCTTT.

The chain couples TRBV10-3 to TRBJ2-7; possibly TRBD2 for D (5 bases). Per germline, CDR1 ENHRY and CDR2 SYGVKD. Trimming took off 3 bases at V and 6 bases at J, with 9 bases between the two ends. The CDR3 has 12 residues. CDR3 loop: CAISESRAEQYF. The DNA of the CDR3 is TGTGCCATCAGTGAATCGAGGGCCGAGCAGTACTTC.

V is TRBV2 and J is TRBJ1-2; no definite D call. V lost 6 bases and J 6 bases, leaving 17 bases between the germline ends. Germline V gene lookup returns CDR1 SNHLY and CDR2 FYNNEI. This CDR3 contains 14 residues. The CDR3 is CASSPEPGLDGYTF. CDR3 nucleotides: TGTGCCAGCAGCCCGGAGCCGGGTCTGGATGGCTACACCTTC.

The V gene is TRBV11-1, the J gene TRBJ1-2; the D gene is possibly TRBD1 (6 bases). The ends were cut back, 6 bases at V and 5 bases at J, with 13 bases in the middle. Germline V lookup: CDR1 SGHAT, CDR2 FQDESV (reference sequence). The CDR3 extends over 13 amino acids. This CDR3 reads CASRTGPSYGYTF. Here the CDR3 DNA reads TGTGCCAGCAGGACAGGACCCTCTTATGGCTACACCTTC.

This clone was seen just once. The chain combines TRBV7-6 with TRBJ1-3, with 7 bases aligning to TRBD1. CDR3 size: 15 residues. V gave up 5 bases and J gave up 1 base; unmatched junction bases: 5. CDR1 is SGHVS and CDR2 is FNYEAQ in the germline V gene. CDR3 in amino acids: CASSRQGQSGNTIYF. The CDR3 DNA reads TGTGCCAGCAGCCGACAGGGACAGTCTGGAAACACCATATATTTT.

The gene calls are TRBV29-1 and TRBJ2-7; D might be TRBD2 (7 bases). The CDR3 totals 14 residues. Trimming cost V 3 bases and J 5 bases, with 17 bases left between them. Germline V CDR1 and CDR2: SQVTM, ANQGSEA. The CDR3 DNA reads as TGCAGCGTTGACCCGGGGGGCGCTCGGAACGAGCAGTACTTC. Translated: CSVDPGGARNEQYF.

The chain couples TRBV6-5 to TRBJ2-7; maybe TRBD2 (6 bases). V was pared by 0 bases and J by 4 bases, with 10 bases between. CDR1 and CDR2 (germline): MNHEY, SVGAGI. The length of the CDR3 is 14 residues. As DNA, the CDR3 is TGTGCCAGCAGTTACTCGTTAGGGAGGTACGAGCAGTACTTC. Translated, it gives CASSYSLGRYEQYF.